Following are 30 T cell receptor beta chains from one sample sequenced in a study of shared clonotypes between healthy human individuals. Positively selected for CCR7, the CD45RO-negative cells used as naive CD8 cells excluded terminally differentiated effector memory CD45RA+ cells. The data were produced by immunoSEQ multiplex PCR, yet TCRdb's version contains in-frame clones alone and is incomplete. The data show about 2 million clones, approximately 95% seen once. Sequencing was done on a sample of naive CD8+ T cells sorted from blood. Source of these receptors: a man younger than 35 in good health.

CDR3 amino acids: CASSYGGQGLRSPLHF. The DNA of the CDR3 is TGTGCCAGCAGCTATGGAGGGCAGGGCTTGCGTTCACCCCTCCACTTT. The genes are TRBV5-6 and TRBJ1-6; possible D gene TRBD1, 5 bases. This CDR3 comprises 16 residues. From germline, CDR1 is SGHDT and CDR2 YYEEEE. V lost 3 bases, J lost 9 bases, and 19 bases lay in between.

This clone occurred a few times. The gene calls are TRBV6-1 and TRBJ2-7; D gene ambiguous. Trimming shortened V by 2 bases and J by 4 bases, and 18 bases separated the two germline ends. This CDR3 is built from 16 residues. Per the germline V gene, CDR1 is MNHNS and CDR2 is SASEGT. The CDR3 DNA is TGTGCCAGCAGTGAATACTCTTCTGCCCTGGGTTACGAGCAGTACTTC. It is translated as CASSEYSSALGYEQYF.

The chain employs TRBV6-5 and TRBJ1-5; D is unresolved. Germline loops: CDR1 MNHEY, CDR2 SVGAGI. Trimming took 3 bases from V and 6 from J, leaving 15 bases between them. This CDR3 spans 15 amino acids. CDR3 in DNA: TGTGCCAGCAGTTATTCAGCTCAGGAGGTTCAGCCCCAGCATTTT. The encoded protein is CASSYSAQEVQPQHF.

This clone was observed once. V and J are TRBV4-3 and TRBJ2-1; TRBD2 aligns across 8 bases. The germline V gene encodes CDR1 LGHNA and CDR2 YSLEER. The V segment lost 0 bases and the J segment 2 bases; nucleotides outside the gene matches: 6. The CDR3 is made up of 17 amino acids. CDR3 region: CASSQDRGLETYNEQFF. In DNA, the CDR3 is TGCGCCAGCAGCCAAGATAGGGGACTAGAAACCTACAATGAGCAGTTCTTC.

The chain is built from TRBV28 and TRBJ1-6, with D unresolved. Germline CDR1 and CDR2: MDHEN and SYDVKM. The ends were cut back, 2 bases at V and 7 bases at J, with 15 bases in the middle. The CDR3 is made up of 16 amino acids. DNA for the CDR3: TGTGCCAGCAGTTTAGGGGTACGGGTCCTCAATTCACCCCTCCACTTT. It specifies CASSLGVRVLNSPLHF.

J is TRBJ2-2 and V is TRBV6-6; 7 nucleotides align to TRBD1. This CDR3 region has 14 residues. Trimming took 2 bases from V and 5 from J; bases not matched to a gene: 2. Per the germline V gene, CDR1 is MNHNY and CDR2 is SVGAGI (reference sequence). DNA of the CDR3: TGTGCCAGCAGTTACCCGACAGGGACCGGGGAGCTGTTTTTT. This codes for CASSYPTGTGELFF.

Regarding this clone: Other DNA sequences in the sample encode the same CDR3. This chain links TRBV5-1 with TRBJ2-3; no clear D gene. This CDR3 contains 13 residues. CDR1 and CDR2 (germline): SGHRS, YFSETQ. The germline V and J ends were trimmed by 0 bases and 2 bases, with 4 bases remaining between them. CDR3 sequence reads: CASSLVPTDTQYF. For the CDR3, the DNA is TGCGCCAGCAGCTTGGTCCCCACAGATACGCAGTATTTT.

On this clone itself: Other DNA sequences of this sample code for an identical CDR3. The chain employs TRBV4-3 and TRBJ1-3; D ambiguous. V lost 0 bases and J lost 4, with 4 bases in between. The germline V gene encodes CDR1 LGHNA and CDR2 YSLEER. The CDR3 extends over 13 amino acids. The CDR3 sequence: CASSQDRGNTIYF. CDR3 coding DNA: TGCGCCAGCAGCCAAGACAGGGGAAACACCATATATTTT.

The rearrangement joins TRBV28 to TRBJ1-2; tentatively, D is TRBD1 (6 bases). Germline CDR1 is MDHEN and CDR2 is SYDVKM. CDR3 length: 13 amino acids. Trimming left V 8 bases short and J 3 bases short, with 13 bases between. CDR3 protein: CASRDPGDYGYTF. As DNA, the CDR3 is TGTGCCAGCCGCGATCCAGGGGACTATGGCTACACCTTC.

The chain is built from TRBV9 and TRBJ2-7; D call uncertain. Germline V lookup: CDR1 SGDLS, CDR2 YYNGEE. Trimming removed 0 bases at V and 3 bases at J, with 7 bases between. This CDR3 is 13 amino acids long. The CDR3 sequence: CASSVGGFYEQYF. In nucleotides, the CDR3 is TGTGCCAGCAGCGTAGGAGGCTTCTACGAGCAGTACTTC.

The gene calls are TRBV29-1 and TRBJ1-2; 10 bases agree with TRBD1. The ends lost 3 bases at V and 7 bases at J; junction bases unmatched: 5. Germline V gives CDR1 SQVTM, CDR2 ANQGSEA. CDR3 length equals 13 residues. CDR3 bases: TGCAGCGTTGAGCGACAGGGGGCGGCTGGCTACACCTTC. Protein product: CSVERQGAAGYTF. The full variable domain, in which reference TRBV29-1 and TRBJ1-2 provide the parts outside the CDR3, is SAVISQKPSRDICQRGTSLTIQCQVDSQVTMMFWYRQQPGQSLTLIATANQGSEATYESGFVIDKFPISRPNLTFSTLTVSNMSPEDSSIYLCSVERQGAAGYTFGSGTRLTVV.

This clone was seen a handful of times. This sample includes further DNA sequences coding for the same CDR3. The chain links TRBV7-9 to TRBJ2-7, with D tentatively TRBD1 (5 bases). Germline loops: CDR1 SEHNR, CDR2 FQNEAQ (reference sequence). The CDR3 has 13 residues. Trimming took off 5 bases at V and 1 base at J, with 9 bases between the two ends. The CDR3 region has the DNA TGTGCCAGCAGCCTCCCAGGGTCCTACGAGCAGTACTTC. Its protein is CASSLPGSYEQYF.

V and J are TRBV7-9 and TRBJ1-1; 7 nucleotides match TRBD1. CDR1 and CDR2 from the germline V gene are SEHNR and FQNEAQ (reference sequence). The length of the CDR3 is 14 residues. V shed 5 bases and J 4 bases; nucleotides not matched to a gene: 7. The CDR3 is CASSETGMGTEAFF. CDR3 nucleotides: TGTGCCAGCAGCGAGACAGGGATGGGCACTGAAGCTTTCTTT.

The rearrangement uses TRBV11-2 and TRBJ2-2; D possibly corresponds to TRBD2 (5 bases). Per germline, CDR1 SGHAT and CDR2 FQNNGV. The CDR3 is made up of 14 amino acids. Between the trimmed V and J ends, which lost 7 bases and 4 bases, there was a span of 13 bases. This CDR3 reads CASTDAGGTGELFF. In nucleotides, the CDR3 is TGTGCCAGCACCGACGCGGGCGGCACCGGGGAGCTGTTTTTT. The full variable domain, in which reference TRBV11-2 and TRBJ2-2 provide the parts outside the CDR3, is EAGVAQSPRYKIIEKRQSVAFWCNPISGHATLYWYQQILGQGPKLLIQFQNNGVVDDSQLPKDRFSAERLKGVDSTLKIQPAKLEDSAVYLCASTDAGGTGELFFGEGSRLTVL.

The chain combines TRBV19 with TRBJ1-6; tentative D call: TRBD1 (5 bases). Trimming removed 5 bases from V and 11 bases from J, with 16 bases in between. Germline V lookup: CDR1 LNHDA, CDR2 SQIVND (reference sequence). The CDR3 covers 14 residues. CDR3 DNA: TGTGCCAGTAGTCCCTCCGGGGGGTTCGCACCCCTCCACTTT. Translation gives CASSPSGGFAPLHF.

This chain uses TRBV7-9 with TRBJ1-1; 7 bases are a match to TRBD1. V lost 1 base to trimming and J lost 5 bases; unmatched junction nucleotides: 7. The CDR3 length is 15 residues. CDR1 is SEHNR, CDR2 FQNEAQ, per germline (reference sequence). CDR3 sequence reads: CASSLGQGRATEAFF. The CDR3 coding sequence is TGTGCCAGCAGCTTAGGACAGGGACGGGCGACTGAAGCTTTCTTT.

The rearrangement joins TRBV28 to TRBJ1-4; no clear D gene. The length of the CDR3 is 14 residues. Germline V gene sequence: CDR1 MDHEN, CDR2 SYDVKM. Trimming shortened V by 5 bases and J by 1 base, and 8 bases separated the two germline ends. The CDR3 sequence: CASSPTKTNEKLFF. CDR3 sequence (DNA): TGTGCCAGCAGTCCGACTAAAACTAATGAAAAACTGTTTTTT.

The chain is built from TRBV19 and TRBJ2-7, with D perhaps TRBD1 (6 bases). The CDR3 runs 15 residues. Trimming stripped 5 bases from V and 3 bases from J, with 17 bases between. From germline, CDR1 is LNHDA and CDR2 SQIVND (reference sequence). CDR3 sequence reads: CASSAEPGHLYEQYF. DNA of the CDR3: TGTGCCAGTAGTGCTGAGCCGGGACATCTCTACGAGCAGTACTTC. The whole variable domain, remainder taken from reference TRBV19 and TRBJ2-7, is DGGITQSPKYLFRKEGQNVTLSCEQNLNHDAMYWYRQDPGQGLRLIYYSQIVNDFQKGDIAEGYSVSREKKESFPLTVTSAQKNPTAFYLCASSAEPGHLYEQYFGPGTRLTVT.

The rearrangement links TRBV11-2 to TRBJ1-1; tentative D call: TRBD1 (5 bases). The germline V gene has CDR1 SGHAT and CDR2 FQNNGV. The CDR3 length is 11 residues. V lost 8 bases to trimming and J lost 3 bases, with 7 bases between them. The CDR3 coding sequence is TGTGCCAGCGGGGGGGACACTGAAGCTTTCTTT. The encoded protein is CASGGDTEAFF.

The chain employs TRBV27 and TRBJ2-4, with 12 bases identical to TRBD1. Germline V CDR1 and CDR2: MNHEY, SMNVEV (reference sequence). The CDR3 has 16 amino acids. The trim removed 2 bases at V and 5 bases at J, leaving 4 bases unmatched. In nucleotides, the CDR3 is TGTGCCAGCAGTTTACTCGGGACAGGGGGCCAAAACATTCAGTACTTC. Its translation: CASSLLGTGGQNIQYF.

J is TRBJ2-2 and V is TRBV7-6, with 8 bases matching TRBD1. This CDR3 has 17 amino acids. Germline V CDR1 and CDR2: SGHVS, FNYEAQ. Unmatched junction bases numbered 8, after V lost 1 base and J lost 4 bases. CDR3 in amino acids: CASSLGPGQAGTGELFF. CDR3 in DNA: TGTGCCAGCAGCTTAGGCCCGGGACAGGCGGGCACCGGGGAGCTGTTTTTT.

The chain has TRBV18 and TRBJ2-7; either TRBD1 or TRBD2 may supply D (5 bases each). The CDR3 spans 14 residues. Germline CDR1 KGHSH, CDR2 LQKENI. The V gene lost 3 bases and the J gene lost 4 bases, with 13 bases spanning the gap. The CDR3 nucleotides read TGTGCCAGCTCACCCCCGGGACGGGAATACGAGCAGTACTTC. Its translation: CASSPPGREYEQYF.

V is TRBV11-3 and J is TRBJ1-2; D remains unclear. Per germline, CDR1 SGHNT and CDR2 YENEEA. V was trimmed by 3 bases and J by 4 bases, leaving 9 bases between them. This CDR3 spans 13 amino acids. CDR3: CASSFSLSYGYTF. The CDR3 DNA is TGTGCCAGCAGCTTTTCCCTCTCCTATGGCTACACCTTC.

V gene TRBV7-9 combines with J gene TRBJ1-2; TRBD1 matches 7 bases. Germline V gene lookup returns CDR1 SEHNR and CDR2 FQNEAQ (reference sequence). CDR3 size: 14 residues. Trimming took 6 bases from V and 2 from J; bases not matched to a gene: 6. CDR3 coding DNA: TGTGCCAGCAGTTGGGACAGCTTAAACTATGGCTACACCTTC. Translating it yields CASSWDSLNYGYTF. Looking up the rest from reference TRBV7-9 and TRBJ1-2 gives the full variable domain: DTGVSQNPRHKITKRGQNVTFRCDPISEHNRLYWYRQTLGQGPEFLTYFQNEAQLEKSRLLSDRFSAERPKGSFSTLEIQRTEQGDSAMYLCASSWDSLNYGYTFGSGTRLTVV.

The J gene is TRBJ1-2, the V gene TRBV7-8; no firm D call. The V and J ends lost 0 bases and 3 bases respectively, with 8 bases between them. The CDR3 loop spans 14 amino acids. Looked up from germline, CDR1 is SGHVS and CDR2 is FQNEAQ. In DNA, the CDR3 is TGTGCCAGCAGCTTAGCAACTATAGACTATGGCTACACCTTC. This codes for CASSLATIDYGYTF. The whole variable domain, remainder taken from reference TRBV7-8 and TRBJ1-2, is GAGVSQSPRYKVAKRGQDVALRCDPISGHVSLFWYQQALGQGPEFLTYFQNEAQLDKSGLPSDRFFAERPEGSVSTLKIQRTQQEDSAVYLCASSLATIDYGYTFGSGTRLTVV.

V gene TRBV30 combines with J gene TRBJ2-1; 8 bases match TRBD2. Unmatched junction bases numbered 6, after V lost 5 bases and J lost 3 bases. The germline V gene encodes CDR1 GTSNPN and CDR2 SVGIG (reference sequence). This CDR3 contains 14 residues. The CDR3 loop reads CAWGVRGDYNEQFF. In DNA, the CDR3 is TGTGCCTGGGGAGTGCGGGGGGACTACAATGAGCAGTTCTTC.

V gene TRBV4-1 combines with J gene TRBJ2-7; perhaps TRBD2 as D (5 bases). V shed 4 bases and J shed 3 bases, with 10 bases lying between them. The CDR3 runs to 13 residues. The V gene's germline CDR1 is MGHRA and CDR2 YSYEKL. The CDR3 is CASSLSGHYEQYF. The CDR3 DNA follows: TGCGCCAGCAGCCTCAGCGGCCACTACGAGCAGTACTTC.

This clone was seen once. The J gene is TRBJ2-1, the V gene TRBV2; D perhaps matches TRBD2 (6 bases). Deletions cut 5 bases from V and 1 base from J, with 15 bases between. Per germline, CDR1 SNHLY and CDR2 FYNNEI. CDR3 length: 16 amino acids. Written as DNA, the CDR3 is TGTGCCAGCAGTTTGTATAAGGGGAGGTCCTACAATGAGCAGTTCTTC. This gives the protein CASSLYKGRSYNEQFF.

This chain joins TRBV29-1 and TRBJ2-7; D possibly corresponds to TRBD2 (5 bases). With 3 bases removed from V and 5 bases from J, the gap between germline ends came to 11 bases. Germline V gives CDR1 SQVTM, CDR2 ANQGSEA. CDR3 length equals 12 residues. DNA for the CDR3: TGCAGCGTTGAGCTGGGGAGAAACGAGCAGTACTTC. Protein: CSVELGRNEQYF.

The chain joins TRBV4-3 to TRBJ2-1, with TRBD2 matching 12 bases. This CDR3 is built from 17 residues. The J segment lost 8 bases and the V segment lost 3 bases, leaving 11 bases of the junction unmatched. The germline CDR1 and CDR2 sequences are LGHNA and YSLEER. The CDR3 bases are TGCGCCAGCAGCCATGGATACAGGGGACTAGCGGGTGATGAGCAGTTCTTC. It translates to CASSHGYRGLAGDEQFF.